A single sample is the source of the 22 T cell receptor beta chains below, sequenced in a study of T cell changes during pregnancy in multiple sclerosis (dated by TCRdb to between 2018 and 2021). Library construction relied on the immunoSEQ multiplex PCR assay. Here the immuneACCESS table is served through TCRdb, limited to in-frame sequences with V and J called. Missing clones are a known gap in these copies; in checked studies unresolved V genes cover under half, and the rest lacks a known reason. The sample contains 30,000 to 35,000 clones, roughly 90% of them found a single time. The ten largest clones represent about 0.45% of the sample. The sample in question was CD4+ T cells from peripheral blood mononuclear cells, obtained in the second trimester of pregnancy. The receptors derive from a female donor in good health, enrolled as a control in a pregnancy study.

This chain links TRBV23-1 with TRBJ1-1, with 8 bases that match TRBD1. TRBV23-1 falls under the ORF class, with uncertain function. Losses at the gene ends were 8 bases for V and 0 bases for J; bases not matched to a gene: 5. This CDR3 is built from 14 residues. The CDR3 protein is CASGPGGLNTEAFF. CDR3 in DNA: TGCGCCAGCGGTCCAGGGGGCTTGAACACTGAAGCTTTCTTT.

The chain couples TRBV2 to TRBJ1-6; TRBD1 matches 8 bases. V gave up 6 bases and J gave up 0 bases; unmatched junction bases: 4. The CDR3 is 16 residues long. Per the germline V gene, CDR1 is SNHLY and CDR2 is FYNNEI. CDR3 in amino acids: CASSRDRSSYNSPLHF. The CDR3, as DNA: TGTGCCAGCAGCCGGGACAGGAGCTCCTATAATTCACCCCTCCACTTT.

In DNA form, the CDR3 reads TGTGCCAGCAGTGGCCTTACAGGGGGTGCCGAGCGGAACACTGAAGCTTTCTTT. The encoded protein is CASSGLTGGAERNTEAFF. This chain connects TRBV6-1 to TRBJ1-1; TRBD1 agrees at 8 bases. J was trimmed by 1 base and V by 4 bases; bases with no gene match: 14. The CDR3 extends over 18 amino acids. CDR1 is MNHNS and CDR2 is SASEGT in the germline V gene.

This clone was observed a single time. The rearrangement joins TRBV6-5 to TRBJ2-7; weak D call: TRBD1 (6 bases). V dropped 7 bases and J dropped 0 bases, with 13 bases sitting between them. Germline V gene data show CDR1 as MNHEY and CDR2 as SVGAGI. The length of the CDR3 is 14 residues. The CDR3 region is CASKLGQISYEQYF. The CDR3 coding sequence is TGTGCCAGCAAATTAGGACAGATCTCCTACGAGCAGTACTTC.

The V and J genes are TRBV6-5 and TRBJ1-1; possibly TRBD1 for D (6 bases). Germline CDR1 and CDR2: MNHEY and SVGAGI. V was shortened by 0 bases and J by 5 bases, with 16 bases between the two germline ends. The CDR3 length is 16 residues. Here the CDR3 reads CASSYSLTGGGTEAFF. The CDR3 coding sequence is TGTGCCAGCAGTTACTCCCTGACAGGCGGGGGGACTGAAGCTTTCTTT.

This chain links TRBV30 with TRBJ2-5, with D possibly being TRBD1 (6 bases). CDR1 and CDR2 from the germline V gene are GTSNPN and SVGIG (reference sequence). The CDR3 sequence is 15 residues long. Trimming removed 3 bases at V and 1 base at J, with 15 bases between. CDR3 sequence reads: CAWSPGTRSQETQYF. CDR3 nucleotides: TGTGCCTGGAGCCCTGGGACACGAAGCCAAGAGACCCAGTACTTC.

This chain links TRBV6-4 with TRBJ2-1; 7 nucleotides align to TRBD1. The CDR3 runs 14 residues. From germline, CDR1 is MRHNA and CDR2 SNTAGT. With V trimmed by 0 bases and J by 7 bases, 3 bases remained unmatched. The DNA of the CDR3 is TGTGCCAGCAGTGACTCGCAGACAGGGAATGAGCAGTTCTTC. This translates into CASSDSQTGNEQFF.

The chain is built from TRBV7-2 and TRBJ2-2; a weak D match, TRBD2 (6 bases). The CDR3 spans 15 residues. Germline CDR1 is SGHTA and CDR2 is FQGNSA. V gave up 0 bases and J gave up 5 bases, with 10 bases separating them. The DNA for the CDR3 is TGTGCCAGCAGCTTAGCGGGACTTAAGACCGGGGAGCTGTTTTTT. The encoded protein is CASSLAGLKTGELFF.

V is TRBV18 and J is TRBJ1-3; D gene ambiguous. Germline values: CDR1 KGHSH, CDR2 LQKENI. Trimming shortened V by 3 bases and J by 8 bases, and 11 bases separated the two germline ends. The CDR3 runs 13 residues. The CDR3 is CASSPAGWDTIYF. Here the CDR3 DNA reads TGTGCCAGCTCACCGGCAGGCTGGGACACCATATATTTT.

This clone appeared a single time. This chain joins TRBV6-1 and TRBJ1-1; 9 nucleotides align to TRBD1. Germline assignment: CDR1 MNHNS and CDR2 SASEGT. The V and J ends lost 5 bases and 1 base, in that order; junction bases with no gene match: 2. The CDR3 totals 14 residues. The CDR3 DNA is TGTGCCAGCAGTACAGGGGGCGGGAACACTGAAGCTTTCTTT. Translated: CASSTGGGNTEAFF.

The chain joins TRBV5-1 to TRBJ2-7; the match to TRBD2 covers 7 bases. The ends lost 0 bases at V and 4 bases at J; junction bases unmatched: 7. The germline gives CDR1 SGHRS, CDR2 YFSETQ. The CDR3 length is 15 residues. The CDR3 loop is CASSLAGGRLYEQYF. CDR3 bases: TGCGCCAGCAGCTTGGCCGGGGGGAGGCTTTACGAGCAGTACTTC.

The chain carries TRBV18 and TRBJ1-2; D is ambiguous. CDR1 is KGHSH, CDR2 LQKENI, per germline. The CDR3 covers 14 residues. V was trimmed by 3 bases and J by 4 bases, leaving 12 bases between them. The CDR3 spells CASSPVGTSYGYTF. In DNA form, the CDR3 reads TGTGCCAGCTCACCGGTGGGAACTAGCTATGGCTACACCTTC. The entire variable domain, with the rest obtained from reference TRBV18 and TRBJ1-2, is as follows: NAGVMQNPRHLVRRRGQEARLRCSPMKGHSHVYWYRQLPEEGLKFMVYLQKENIIDESGMPKERFSAEFPKEGPSILRIQQVVRGDSAAYFCASSPVGTSYGYTFGSGTRLTVV.

J is TRBJ2-5 and V is TRBV28; TRBD1 might be the D (5 bases). V lost 7 bases, J lost 1 base, and 13 bases lay in between. CDR3 length: 14 residues. Germline V gives CDR1 MDHEN, CDR2 SYDVKM. Here the CDR3 reads CASTGRTSQETQYF. CDR3 nucleotide sequence: TGTGCCAGCACTGGACGGACAAGCCAAGAGACCCAGTACTTC.

The CDR3 DNA follows: TGTGCCAGCAGGTATAGCACAGATACGCAGTATTTT. Translating gives CASRYSTDTQYF. The chain has TRBV2 and TRBJ2-3; no clear D gene. CDR1 is SNHLY and CDR2 is FYNNEI in the germline V gene. V lost 6 bases to trimming and J lost 0 bases, with 4 bases between them. There are 12 residues in the CDR3.

This chain links TRBV6-7 with TRBJ1-4; 7 bases line up with TRBD1. TRBV6-7 is identified as an open reading frame with a role that is uncertain. Unmatched junction bases numbered 15, after V lost 5 bases and J lost 0 bases. The CDR3 length is 19 residues. CDR3 DNA: TGTGCCAGCAGTCTCCGGGACAGCCTAAAACCTGCAACTAATGAAAAACTGTTTTTT. Its protein is CASSLRDSLKPATNEKLFF.

The rearrangement uses TRBV30 and TRBJ2-2; no reliable D call. The CDR3 totals 17 residues. Germline CDR1 is GTSNPN and CDR2 is SVGIG (reference sequence). The germline V and J ends were trimmed by 4 bases and 3 bases, with 21 bases remaining between them. The CDR3 bases are TGTGCCTGGATCCTACACCCCGAGCGAACGGACACCGGGGAGCTGTTTTTT. It encodes CAWILHPERTDTGELFF.

This clone was seen once. This sample includes further DNA sequences coding for the same CDR3. The chain is built from TRBV6-6 and TRBJ2-7; tentative D call: TRBD2 (6 bases). Trimming took 4 bases from V and 2 from J, leaving 15 bases between them. The CDR3 length is 15 residues. Germline values: CDR1 MNHNY, CDR2 SVGAGI (reference sequence). The CDR3 sequence: CASSWGGTKPYEQYF. The CDR3 region has the DNA TGTGCCAGCAGTTGGGGCGGGACCAAACCCTACGAGCAGTACTTC.

This rearrangement joins TRBV7-9 to TRBJ2-1; 11 bases fit TRBD1. V was clipped by 6 bases and J by 2 bases; unmatched bases: 6. Germline assignment: CDR1 SEHNR and CDR2 FQNEAQ (reference sequence). The CDR3 contains 16 residues. The CDR3 nucleotides are TGTGCCAGCAGGTCCGGGACAGGGGGTCCCTACAATGAGCAGTTCTTC. Protein: CASRSGTGGPYNEQFF. Complete variable domain (other parts from reference TRBV7-9 and TRBJ2-1): DTGVSQNPRHKITKRGQNVTFRCDPISEHNRLYWYRQTLGQGPEFLTYFQNEAQLEKSRLLSDRFSAERPKGSFSTLEIQRTEQGDSAMYLCASRSGTGGPYNEQFFGPGTRLTVL.

This sequence joins TRBV5-1 and TRBJ2-1; D might be TRBD1 (6 bases). CDR3 length: 14 residues. The germline V gene encodes CDR1 SGHRS and CDR2 YFSETQ. V dropped 4 bases and J dropped 3 bases, with 11 bases sitting between them. CDR3 region: CASSDGQLYNEQFF. CDR3 coding DNA: TGCGCCAGCAGCGACGGACAGCTCTACAATGAGCAGTTCTTC.

V usage is TRBV19 and J usage is TRBJ2-1, with TRBD2 identical over 11 bases. This CDR3 is 17 amino acids long. Trimming removed 6 bases from V and 7 bases from J; junction bases left unmatched: 14. Germline loops: CDR1 LNHDA, CDR2 SQIVND (reference sequence). The CDR3 sequence: CASSPRVAGGPGNEQFF. In DNA, the CDR3 is TGTGCCAGTAGCCCAAGAGTAGCGGGAGGGCCTGGGAATGAGCAGTTCTTC.

The chain is built from TRBV20-1 and TRBJ2-7; D gene unclear. The V end was cut by 1 base, the J end by 3 bases, with 4 bases between. CDR3 length equals 11 residues. Germline V gene lookup returns CDR1 DFQATT and CDR2 SNEGSKA (reference sequence). DNA of the CDR3: TGCAGTGCTAGAGCAATCTACGAGCAGTACTTC. Translating gives CSARAIYEQYF.

V is TRBV18 and J is TRBJ2-5; a possible D gene is TRBD1 (6 bases). This CDR3 is 14 amino acids long. Trimming took 4 bases from V and 0 from J, leaving 9 bases between them. The germline CDR1 and CDR2 sequences are KGHSH and LQKENI. CDR3 in amino acids: CASSLQGNQETQYF. Written as DNA, the CDR3 is TGTGCCAGCTCACTCCAGGGGAACCAAGAGACCCAGTACTTC.